This entry lists 32 T cell receptor beta chains sequenced from one sample in a study of blood T cell repertoires in COVID-19. Using immunoSEQ multiplex PCR, the repertoire was profiled, and TCRdb retains in-frame clones only, with some absent. The sample lists about 140,000 clones, about 87% occurring once. The sequenced material came from peripheral blood. These TCRs come from a man between 60 and 75 years old with active or convalescent COVID-19.

This chain links TRBV28 with TRBJ1-3; TRBD1 matches at 8 bases. Germline V CDR1 and CDR2: MDHEN, SYDVKM. The CDR3 loop spans 14 amino acids. V lost 7 bases and J lost 7; bases outside the gene matches: 9. CDR3 nucleotide sequence: TGTGCCAGCACTCCGGGACAGGCCGGGAACACCATATATTTT. It translates to CASTPGQAGNTIYF.

This clone came up once. CDR3 loop: CASSSKQGRSYNEQFF. For the CDR3, the DNA is TGTGCCAGCAGCTCCAAGCAGGGGCGATCCTACAATGAGCAGTTCTTC. This chain links TRBV9 with TRBJ2-1, with D tentatively TRBD1 (6 bases). Germline lookup yields CDR1 SGDLS and CDR2 YYNGEE. CDR3 length: 16 residues. V was trimmed by 4 bases and J by 1 base, leaving 15 bases between them.

The gene calls are TRBV27 and TRBJ2-1; 7 bases align to TRBD2. This CDR3 comprises 14 residues. V gave up 0 bases and J gave up 8 bases; unmatched junction bases: 4. CDR1 and CDR2 (germline): MNHEY, SMNVEV (reference sequence). CDR3: CASSLSGRAHEQFF. DNA of the CDR3: TGTGCCAGCAGTTTATCGGGGAGGGCCCATGAGCAGTTCTTC.

V is TRBV6-6 and J is TRBJ2-1; D unresolved. The CDR3 sequence is 14 residues long. V lost 6 bases, J lost 0 bases, and 9 bases lay in between. Looked up from germline, CDR1 is MNHNY and CDR2 is SVGAGI (reference sequence). CDR3 in amino acids: CASRVPSSYNEQFF. The CDR3 coding sequence is TGTGCCAGCAGGGTACCGAGCTCCTACAATGAGCAGTTCTTC.

The gene calls are TRBV3-1 (or the pseudogene TRBV3-2) and TRBJ2-5; maybe TRBD2 (6 bases). This CDR3 comprises 18 residues. Looked up from germline, CDR1 is LGHDT and CDR2 is YNNKEL (reference sequence). V was pared by 4 bases and J by 0 bases, with 21 bases between. This chain's CDR3 is CASSLAVAAYTNQETQYF. DNA for the CDR3: TGTGCCAGCAGCCTCGCGGTAGCGGCCTATACCAACCAAGAGACCCAGTACTTC.

V usage is TRBV27 and J usage is TRBJ2-6; TRBD1 matches at 7 bases. Trimming cost V 3 bases and J 0 bases; bases outside gene matches: 17. The germline V gene encodes CDR1 MNHEY and CDR2 SMNVEV (reference sequence). The length of the CDR3 is 21 residues. CDR3: CASSFEGQVYPLGSGANVLTF. In DNA form, the CDR3 reads TGTGCCAGCAGTTTCGAAGGACAGGTTTATCCCCTGGGCTCTGGGGCCAACGTCCTGACTTTC.

The V and J genes are TRBV24-1 and TRBJ2-2, with TRBD2 matching 7 bases. Per germline, CDR1 KGHDR and CDR2 SFDVKD. V lost 5 bases and J lost 6; bases outside the gene matches: 20. The CDR3 consists of 19 residues. The CDR3 spells CATSVRPFGVAGDAGELFF. The CDR3 nucleotides are TGTGCCACCAGTGTGAGGCCCTTCGGGGTAGCGGGTGATGCCGGGGAGCTGTTTTTT.

With regard to this clone: At one end, the junction sequence differs from germline, possibly due to a read error. The V and J genes are TRBV7-7 and TRBJ2-5; D perhaps matches TRBD2 (7 bases). Germline lookup yields CDR1 SSHAT and CDR2 FNYEAQ (reference sequence). The CDR3 has 15 residues. The CDR3 loop is CASSTGRGRFETQYF. The CDR3 region has the DNA TGTGCTAGCAGCACCGGGCGGGGGCGTTTTGAGACCCAGTACTTC.

The chain combines TRBV5-8 with TRBJ2-7; the match to TRBD2 covers 16 bases. The CDR3 has 17 amino acids. CDR1 is SGHTS and CDR2 is YDEGEE in the germline V gene. J gave up 7 bases and V 2 bases, and 9 bases lay outside the gene matches. DNA for the CDR3: TGTGCCAGCAGCTTACCCGGGACTAGCGGGAGGGCTAGGGAGCAGTACTTC. This sequence encodes CASSLPGTSGRAREQYF. Full variable domain (missing parts from reference TRBV5-8 and TRBJ2-7): EAGVTQSPTHLIKTRGQQATLRCSPISGHTSVYWYQQALGLGLQFLLWYDEGEERNRGNFPPRFSGRQFPNYSSELNVNALELEDSALYLCASSLPGTSGRAREQYFGPGTRLTVT.

This clone was seen once. J is TRBJ2-5 and V is TRBV4-1; 9 bases line up with TRBD1. With 4 bases clipped from V and 3 bases from J, the junction kept 6 bases outside the gene matches. The CDR3 is 15 amino acids. Germline V CDR1 and CDR2: MGHRA, YSYEKL. The CDR3 DNA reads as TGCGCCAGCAGCCTAAGAGGGACAGGGAAAGAGACCCAGTACTTC. It is translated as CASSLRGTGKETQYF.

V and J are TRBV19 and TRBJ2-7, with TRBD1 identical over 7 bases. This CDR3 region has 15 residues. V trimming: 7 bases; J trimming: 0 bases; junction bases outside the gene matches: 9. CDR1 LNHDA and CDR2 SQIVND come from the germline V gene (reference sequence). DNA of the CDR3: TGTGCCAGTAAGAGGTCCGGGACAGTCTCCTACGAGCAGTACTTC. Translated: CASKRSGTVSYEQYF. The complete variable domain, with remaining parts taken from reference TRBV19 and TRBJ2-7, reads DGGITQSPKYLFRKEGQNVTLSCEQNLNHDAMYWYRQDPGQGLRLIYYSQIVNDFQKGDIAEGYSVSREKKESFPLTVTSAQKNPTAFYLCASKRSGTVSYEQYFGPGTRLTVT.

This clone has just one count. The CDR3 nucleotides read TGTGCCAGCAGCCCCCCCTCGGTCGCCTACGAGCAGTACTTC. Translated, it gives CASSPPSVAYEQYF. V gene TRBV7-9 combines with J gene TRBJ2-7; D remains unclear. The CDR3 covers 14 residues. The V end was cut by 5 bases, the J end by 2 bases, with 13 bases between. CDR1 SEHNR and CDR2 FQNEAQ come from the germline V gene (reference sequence).

V usage is TRBV18 and J usage is TRBJ1-1; D is unclear. This CDR3 has 14 residues. The V gene's germline CDR1 is KGHSH and CDR2 LQKENI. V was shortened by 1 base and J by 2 bases, with 8 bases between the two germline ends. The CDR3 sequence is CASSPLGSNTEAFF. In DNA form, the CDR3 reads TGTGCCAGCTCACCACTGGGCAGTAACACTGAAGCTTTCTTT.

The chain uses TRBV4-3 and TRBJ1-5; D is ambiguous. Germline CDR1 and CDR2: LGHNA and YSLEER. The CDR3 runs to 14 residues. V lost 2 bases, J lost 2 bases, and 7 bases lay in between. CDR3 in DNA: TGCGCCAGCAGCCAAAGCTATGGCAATCAGCCCCAGCATTTT. Translated: CASSQSYGNQPQHF.

J is TRBJ1-4 and V is TRBV6-5; no clear D. Germline CDR1 MNHEY, CDR2 SVGAGI. The CDR3 consists of 12 residues. Trimming pared 6 bases from V and 5 bases from J, leaving 7 bases between. Here the CDR3 reads CASRHTNEKLFF. Written as DNA, the CDR3 is TGTGCCAGCAGACACACGAATGAAAAACTGTTTTTT.

The chain couples TRBV19 to TRBJ1-1, with 7 nucleotides matching TRBD1. Germline V gene data show CDR1 as LNHDA and CDR2 as SQIVND (reference sequence). This CDR3 has 17 residues. Trimming cost V 6 bases and J 1 base; bases outside gene matches: 14. CDR3 region: CASRQYRGRIRNTEAFF. The CDR3 DNA reads as TGTGCCAGTAGGCAATACAGGGGCCGAATTAGGAACACTGAAGCTTTCTTT.

The rearrangement joins TRBV4-1 to TRBJ2-1; 10 bases are a match to TRBD2. Trimming took 6 bases from V and 6 from J; bases not matched to a gene: 11. The CDR3 totals 16 residues. Germline V gene lookup returns CDR1 MGHRA and CDR2 YSYEKL. CDR3 in DNA: TGCGCCAGCAGGACTATAGCGGGAGGTGAGGTCAATGAGCAGTTCTTC. It is translated as CASRTIAGGEVNEQFF.

The chain couples TRBV5-5 to TRBJ2-1; the match to TRBD1 covers 7 bases. The germline V gene has CDR1 SGHKS and CDR2 YYEKEE (reference sequence). Unmatched junction bases numbered 9, after V lost 3 bases and J lost 3 bases. The CDR3 is 16 amino acids. CDR3 DNA sequence: TGTGCCAGCAGCTCGAGGACAGGCACGGGCTACAATGAGCAGTTCTTC. The encoded protein is CASSSRTGTGYNEQFF.

This clone came up once. The gene calls are TRBV11-2 and TRBJ2-3, with 11 nucleotides matching TRBD1. Germline-derived CDR1 and CDR2 are SGHAT and FQNNGV. With 1 base clipped from V and 0 bases from J, the junction kept 9 bases outside the gene matches. The CDR3 consists of 19 residues. CDR3 DNA sequence: TGTGCCAGCAGCTTAGTGCGCGGACAGGGGGCGCTCAGCACAGATACGCAGTATTTT. Translation gives CASSLVRGQGALSTDTQYF.

The V call is TRBV6-5, the J call TRBJ1-1, with unresolved D. CDR1 is MNHEY and CDR2 is SVGAGI in the germline V gene. This CDR3 has 14 residues. Trimming took off 2 bases at V and 1 base at J, with 8 bases between the two ends. The CDR3 sequence is CASSYGVGNTEAFF. The CDR3 DNA reads as TGTGCCAGCAGTTACGGAGTGGGGAACACTGAAGCTTTCTTT.

This rearrangement joins TRBV25-1 to TRBJ1-2; D call uncertain. The CDR3 has 12 amino acids. V lost 3 bases, J lost 1 base, and 3 bases lay in between. Germline V gives CDR1 MGHDK, CDR2 SYGVNS. The CDR3 DNA follows: TGTGCCAGCAGTGACAGTAACTATGGCTACACCTTC. Its translation is CASSDSNYGYTF.

The chain is built from TRBV6-6 and TRBJ1-1, with TRBD1 matching 7 bases. Germline CDR1 reads MNHNY; CDR2 reads SVGAGI (reference sequence). The ends lost 2 bases at V and 0 bases at J; junction bases unmatched: 3. This CDR3 is 15 amino acids long. CDR3 bases: TGTGCCAGCAGTTACCCAGGGACAGTGAACACTGAAGCTTTCTTT. Residues: CASSYPGTVNTEAFF.

This chain uses TRBV7-2 with TRBJ2-4; 8 bases agree with TRBD2. Germline assignment: CDR1 SGHTA and CDR2 FQGNSA. CDR3 length equals 14 residues. With V trimmed by 5 bases and J by 2 bases, 2 bases remained unmatched. The CDR3 reads CASSRGGPKNIQYF. CDR3 bases: TGTGCCAGCAGCCGGGGGGGGCCCAAAAACATTCAGTACTTC.

This clone was observed once. The chain recombines TRBV3-1 (or the pseudogene TRBV3-2) with TRBJ2-2; no reliable D call. The germline V gene encodes CDR1 LGHDT and CDR2 YNNKEL (reference sequence). V was clipped by 1 base and J by 1 base, with 4 bases between them. The CDR3 has 14 amino acids. CDR3 amino acids: CASSQAGNTGELFF. CDR3 nucleotides: TGTGCCAGCAGCCAAGCAGGGAACACCGGGGAGCTGTTTTTT.

The chain links TRBV27 to TRBJ1-2; the D gene is possibly TRBD1 (6 bases). The CDR3 runs 15 residues. In germline, CDR1 is MNHEY, CDR2 SMNVEV (reference sequence). V was cut by 4 bases and J by 0 bases, with 12 bases left in between. The CDR3: CASSSGTFANYGYTF. The DNA of the CDR3 is TGTGCCAGCAGTTCTGGGACATTTGCTAACTATGGCTACACCTTC.

The chain employs TRBV29-1 and TRBJ2-7, with TRBD2 identical over 14 bases. V shed 5 bases and J 4 bases; nucleotides not matched to a gene: 25. This CDR3 is 21 amino acids long. CDR1 SQVTM and CDR2 ANQGSEA come from the germline V gene. CDR3 coding DNA: TGCAGCGTTCCGGGACAGGAGTTAAACTCGGGACTAGCGGGAGATTCTTACGAGCAGTACTTC. Encoded protein: CSVPGQELNSGLAGDSYEQYF.

The chain has TRBV6-5 and TRBJ1-4; 8 bases fit TRBD1. The length of the CDR3 is 15 residues. V lost 6 bases, J lost 4 bases, and 7 bases stayed unmatched. In germline, CDR1 is MNHEY, CDR2 SVGAGI. DNA of the CDR3: TGTGCCAGCAGGGCAAGGGACAGGATTAATGAAAAACTGTTTTTT. It encodes CASRARDRINEKLFF.

The chain has TRBV29-1 and TRBJ2-7, with 7 nucleotides matching TRBD2. V lost 6 bases, J lost 0 bases, and 5 bases stayed unmatched. CDR1 is SQVTM, CDR2 ANQGSEA, per germline. This CDR3 contains 13 residues. The CDR3 here is CSVALATSYEQYF. In DNA, the CDR3 is TGCAGCGTCGCACTAGCGACCTCCTACGAGCAGTACTTC.

The V call is TRBV28, the J call TRBJ2-7, with 7 positions matching TRBD2. The CDR3 spans 14 residues. Germline values: CDR1 MDHEN, CDR2 SYDVKM. The junction had 8 bases not matched to a gene; V was cut back by 6 bases and J by 3 bases. The CDR3 sequence is CASRSTSASYEQYF. The CDR3 coding sequence is TGTGCCAGCAGGTCCACTAGCGCCAGCTACGAGCAGTACTTC.

The J gene is TRBJ2-1, the V gene TRBV11-3; 8 positions match TRBD2. This CDR3 region has 17 residues. With 5 bases clipped from V and 3 bases from J, the junction kept 12 bases outside the gene matches. Germline V gene sequence: CDR1 SGHNT, CDR2 YENEEA. CDR3 sequence: CASSQAFSGKVYNEQFF. CDR3 in DNA: TGTGCCAGCAGCCAAGCTTTTAGCGGGAAGGTCTACAATGAGCAGTTCTTC. Combining the CDR3 with reference TRBV11-3 and TRBJ2-1 gives the whole variable domain EAGVVQSPRYKIIEKKQPVAFWCNPISGHNTLYWYLQNLGQGPELLIRYENEEAVDDSQLPKDRFSAERLKGVDSTLKIQPAELGDSAVYLCASSQAFSGKVYNEQFFGPGTRLTVL.

The chain employs TRBV7-2 and TRBJ1-2; 7 bases are a match to TRBD1. V dropped 1 base and J dropped 2; count of bases not matched to a gene: 10. CDR1 SGHTA and CDR2 FQGNSA come from the germline V gene. CDR3 length equals 17 residues. The CDR3 DNA is TGTGCCAGCAGCTTAGTCGTTACAGGGGTTATAAACTATGGCTACACCTTC. It codes for CASSLVVTGVINYGYTF.

The genes are TRBV7-8 and TRBJ2-1; perhaps TRBD2 as D (6 bases). The CDR3 has 13 residues. Trimming removed 3 bases from V and 9 bases from J, with 12 bases in between. CDR1 and CDR2 from the germline V gene are SGHVS and FQNEAQ. This chain's CDR3 is CASSFIGSSEQFF. The CDR3 DNA reads as TGTGCCAGCAGCTTCATCGGGAGTAGTGAGCAGTTCTTC.